These 11 T cell receptor beta chains were sequenced from one sample in a study of CD8 T cells in ankylosing spondylitis. TCRdb processed the 5' RACE reads anew with MiXCR; each CDR3 protein has one entry. The sample shows about 250,000 distinct CDR3 sequences, around 25% of them seen only once. The sequenced material came from blood, either unsorted or a sorted T cell fraction (not recorded which). These receptors came from a male donor with ankylosing spondylitis or in good health (not recorded which).

This clonotype appeared a single time. The chain uses TRBV2 and TRBJ1-2, with unresolved D. This CDR3 has 11 residues. V lost 7 bases and J lost 8, with 11 bases in between. The germline gives CDR1 SNHLY, CDR2 FYNNEI. The CDR3 DNA follows: TGTGCCAGCACCCTTAGCGAGGGCTACACCTTC. Its translation is CASTLSEGYTF.

V gene TRBV19 combines with J gene TRBJ2-4; the D call may be TRBD1 or TRBD2 (5 bases each). Germline V lookup: CDR1 LNHDA, CDR2 SQIVND (reference sequence). The CDR3 runs 13 residues. V was cut by 3 bases and J by 7 bases, with 10 bases left in between. In DNA form, the CDR3 reads TGTGCCAGTAGTATTGGGACCGGGAACATTCAGTACTTC. Protein: CASSIGTGNIQYF.

The chain employs TRBV24-1 and TRBJ2-6, with a weak D call TRBD1 (6 bases). The length of the CDR3 is 17 residues. Trimming removed 2 bases at V and 2 bases at J, with 12 bases between. Looked up from germline, CDR1 is KGHDR and CDR2 is SFDVKD. The DNA of the CDR3 is TGTGCCACCAGTGATTCGTACAGGGTGGCTGGGGCCAACGTCCTGACTTTC. Its translation is CATSDSYRVAGANVLTF.

The chain has TRBV7-2 and TRBJ1-4; D gene ambiguous. V gave up 5 bases and J gave up 2 bases, with 12 bases separating them. The CDR3 consists of 15 residues. Germline values: CDR1 SGHTA, CDR2 FQGNSA. As DNA, the CDR3 is TGTGCCAGCAGCCTTACGGCGGTGACTAATGAAAAACTGTTTTTT. Amino acid sequence: CASSLTAVTNEKLFF. The whole variable domain, filled in from reference TRBV7-2 and TRBJ1-4, reads GAGVSQSPSNKVTEKGKDVELRCDPISGHTALYWYRQSLGQGLEFLIYFQGNSAPDKSGLPSDRFSAERTGGSVSTLTIQRTQQEDSAVYLCASSLTAVTNEKLFFGSGTQLSVL.

The gene calls are TRBV20-1 and TRBJ2-1; D may correspond to TRBD1 or TRBD2 (5 bases each). V dropped 4 bases and J dropped 7 bases, with 23 bases sitting between them. Looked up from germline, CDR1 is DFQATT and CDR2 is SNEGSKA (reference sequence). The CDR3 sequence is 16 residues long. This CDR3 is CSAMGVGLGLGNEQFF. The CDR3, as DNA: TGCAGTGCTATGGGGGTAGGTCTAGGGTTAGGGAATGAGCAGTTCTTC.

This clonotype was seen only once. This chain connects TRBV12-3 or TRBV12-4 to TRBJ2-2; the D gene is possibly TRBD2 (6 bases). V lost 6 bases, J lost 4 bases, and 15 bases lay in between. This CDR3 has 15 residues. CDR3 in DNA: TGTGCCAGCAGAGACCAGGGAGGAGGCACCGGGGAGCTGTTTTTT. It translates to CASRDQGGGTGELFF.

The gene calls are TRBV9 and TRBJ2-7; 9 bases map to TRBD2. Germline loops: CDR1 SGDLS, CDR2 YYNGEE. J lost 7 bases, V lost 0 bases, and 5 bases had no gene match. This CDR3 spans 14 amino acids. As DNA, the CDR3 is TGTGCCAGCAGCGTAGGCGGGGGGGCTCAAGAGCAGTACTTC. Translating it yields CASSVGGGAQEQYF. The full variable domain, in which reference TRBV9 and TRBJ2-7 provide the parts outside the CDR3, is DSGVTQTPKHLITATGQRVTLRCSPRSGDLSVYWYQQSLDQGLQFLIQYYNGEERAKGNILERFSAQQFPDLHSELNLSSLELGDSALYFCASSVGGGAQEQYFGPGTRLTVT.

This sequence joins TRBV7-2 and TRBJ2-3; D not certain. CDR3 length: 14 amino acids. CDR1 is SGHTA, CDR2 FQGNSA, per germline. Trimming cost V 7 bases and J 1 base, with 12 bases left between them. The CDR3 DNA is TGTGCCAGCAATTTACTTGGAGGCACAGATACGCAGTATTTT. Protein sequence: CASNLLGGTDTQYF.

This clonotype has at least ten counts. The genes are TRBV25-1 and TRBJ2-7; 8 nucleotides agree with TRBD1. This CDR3 has 16 amino acids. CDR1 MGHDK and CDR2 SYGVNS come from the germline V gene. The ends lost 4 bases at V and 0 bases at J; junction bases unmatched: 8. This CDR3 is CASSAPRGPYSYEQYF. In DNA form, the CDR3 reads TGTGCCAGCAGTGCCCCCAGGGGGCCCTACTCCTACGAGCAGTACTTC.

The rearrangement links TRBV12-3 or TRBV12-4 to TRBJ2-1; D perhaps matches TRBD1 (5 bases). The germline V and J ends were trimmed by 3 bases and 7 bases, with 16 bases remaining between them. The CDR3 is 15 residues long. CDR3 sequence reads: CASSFRQGLGNEQFF. CDR3 coding DNA: TGTGCCAGCAGTTTCCGGCAGGGCCTCGGGAATGAGCAGTTCTTC.

V gene TRBV5-1 combines with J gene TRBJ2-5, with TRBD2 as a possible D gene (5 bases). The CDR3 extends over 15 amino acids. Germline V gene sequence: CDR1 SGHRS, CDR2 YFSETQ. Trimming took 5 bases from V and 2 from J, leaving 16 bases between them. CDR3 protein: CASRGVGVRQETQYF. Here the CDR3 DNA reads TGCGCCAGCAGGGGAGTCGGGGTACGACAAGAGACCCAGTACTTC.